Each of the 32 T cell receptor beta chains below was sequenced from the same sample in a study of blood T cell repertoires in COVID-19. Using immunoSEQ multiplex PCR, the repertoire was profiled, and TCRdb retains in-frame clones only, with some absent. The sample shows about 200,000 clones, about 88% of them seen only once. The material sequenced was peripheral blood. These TCRs come from a man between 60 and 70 years old with acute or convalescent COVID-19.

V is TRBV7-9 and J is TRBJ1-5; 7 bases match TRBD1. Trimming removed 5 bases from V and 6 bases from J; junction bases left unmatched: 10. In germline, CDR1 is SEHNR, CDR2 FQNEAQ (reference sequence). The CDR3 contains 15 residues. DNA for the CDR3: TGTGCCAGCAGCGATTGGACAGGCTCTTCTCAGCCCCAGCATTTT. The encoded protein is CASSDWTGSSQPQHF.

The gene calls are TRBV15 and TRBJ1-3, with TRBD1 as a possible D gene (5 bases). Trimming cost V 0 bases and J 0 bases, with 12 bases left between them. The CDR3 loop spans 17 amino acids. Germline V gene sequence: CDR1 LNHNV, CDR2 YYDKDF (reference sequence). The CDR3 DNA reads TGTGCCACCAGCAGAGATTTAGGGGAAATCTCTGGAAACACCATATATTTT. Amino acids: CATSRDLGEISGNTIYF.

The rearrangement joins TRBV5-4 to TRBJ2-3; D might be TRBD2 (7 bases). There are 16 residues in the CDR3. V dropped 2 bases and J dropped 4 bases, with 17 bases sitting between them. Germline V lookup: CDR1 SGHNT, CDR2 YYREEE (reference sequence). CDR3 loop: CASSLPRGGRADTQYF. The CDR3 DNA sequence: TGTGCCAGCAGCTTACCGAGGGGGGGGCGGGCAGATACGCAGTATTTT.

This clone has more than one count but fewer than ten. V and J are TRBV19 and TRBJ1-2; 7 bases line up with TRBD1. This CDR3 has 18 residues. The J segment lost 4 bases and the V segment lost 5 bases, leaving 19 bases of the junction unmatched. CDR1 and CDR2 from the germline V gene are LNHDA and SQIVND (reference sequence). CDR3 in amino acids: CASSPLGVGQGGLYGYTF. CDR3 in DNA: TGTGCCAGTAGTCCCCTTGGGGTGGGCCAGGGGGGCCTCTATGGCTACACCTTC. Full variable domain (missing parts from reference TRBV19 and TRBJ1-2): DGGITQSPKYLFRKEGQNVTLSCEQNLNHDAMYWYRQDPGQGLRLIYYSQIVNDFQKGDIAEGYSVSREKKESFPLTVTSAQKNPTAFYLCASSPLGVGQGGLYGYTFGSGTRLTVV.

This chain connects TRBV27 to TRBJ1-6, with D possibly matching TRBD1 (5 bases). The CDR3 length is 13 residues. CDR1 and CDR2 (germline): MNHEY, SMNVEV (reference sequence). The CDR3 DNA reads TGTGCTGGAGGGAGGCAGGGAGGTTCACCCCTCCACTTT. Its protein product is CAGGRQGGSPLHF.

This clone was seen a single time. CDR3 in amino acids: CASSPGVKGRGAQYF. The CDR3 DNA reads as TGTGCCAGCTCACCAGGCGTGAAGGGGCGGGGGGCCCAGTACTTC. The genes are TRBV18 and TRBJ2-5; 8 bases match TRBD2. The length of the CDR3 is 15 residues. Germline CDR1 KGHSH, CDR2 LQKENI. V trimming: 2 bases; J trimming: 9 bases; junction bases outside the gene matches: 11.

V and J are TRBV5-1 and TRBJ2-5, with unresolved D. The CDR3 has 13 amino acids. The germline V gene has CDR1 SGHRS and CDR2 YFSETQ. V lost 5 bases, J lost 2 bases, and 10 bases lay in between. CDR3 nucleotide sequence: TGCGCCAGCAGGCCCGGAGCTCAAGAGACCCAGTACTTC. It is translated as CASRPGAQETQYF.

This clone came up once. This sequence joins TRBV7-2 and TRBJ1-1; a weak D match, TRBD1 (5 bases). CDR3 length: 16 residues. Germline lookup yields CDR1 SGHTA and CDR2 FQGNSA. The V and J ends lost 1 base and 2 bases respectively, with 14 bases between them. The CDR3 region has the DNA TGTGCCAGCAGCTTAGTCGTGTGGGGCACCAACACTGAAGCTTTCTTT. Its translation is CASSLVVWGTNTEAFF.

This clone is a singleton in its sample. V and J are TRBV19 and TRBJ1-2, with TRBD1 identical over 7 bases. V lost 5 bases to trimming and J lost 4 bases; unmatched junction nucleotides: 10. The CDR3 runs 15 residues. Germline CDR1 LNHDA, CDR2 SQIVND (reference sequence). DNA of the CDR3: TGTGCCAGTAGTCCGCGACAGGGACAATTCTATGGCTACACCTTC. This codes for CASSPRQGQFYGYTF.

J is TRBJ1-6 and V is TRBV28; weak D call: TRBD1 (6 bases). Trimming left V 2 bases short and J 7 bases short, with 21 bases between. Per germline, CDR1 MDHEN and CDR2 SYDVKM. This CDR3 has 18 residues. The CDR3 reads CASSLPGDAVGSNSPLHF. As DNA, the CDR3 is TGTGCCAGCAGTTTACCAGGGGACGCAGTAGGGTCAAATTCACCCCTCCACTTT.

V is TRBV6-5 and J is TRBJ1-1; 8 bases line up with TRBD1. The V gene end was trimmed by 11 bases and the J gene end by 6 bases; junction bases not matched to a gene: 11. The CDR3 extends over 13 amino acids. Germline-derived CDR1 and CDR2 are MNHEY and SVGAGI. CDR3 amino acids: CALQIRGLAEAFF. The CDR3 nucleotides are TGTGCCTTACAGATCAGGGGGCTTGCTGAAGCTTTCTTT.

This clone was detected ten times or more. The rearrangement joins TRBV12-3 or TRBV12-4 to TRBJ1-4; possible D gene TRBD1, 6 bases. V lost 3 bases and J lost 8, with 10 bases in between. This CDR3 is 13 amino acids long. CDR3 in amino acids: CASSLGAQEKLFF. The CDR3 DNA reads as TGTGCCAGCAGTTTGGGGGCTCAGGAAAAACTGTTTTTT.

This rearrangement joins TRBV10-3 to TRBJ2-3; weak D call: TRBD2 (5 bases). Germline V lookup: CDR1 ENHRY, CDR2 SYGVKD. The germline V and J ends were trimmed by 2 bases and 7 bases, with 13 bases remaining between them. The CDR3 is 14 amino acids. In nucleotides, the CDR3 is TGTGCCATCAGTGAGGGTCTAGGGAGAAATACGCAGTATTTT. It yields the protein CAISEGLGRNTQYF.

The CDR3 coding sequence is TGTGCCAGCAGCTTAATCGGGACCCGGGACAGGGACAATGAGCAGTTCTTC. This gives the protein CASSLIGTRDRDNEQFF. The rearrangement links TRBV7-3 to TRBJ2-1; 9 bases fit TRBD1. The CDR3 consists of 17 residues. Germline lookup yields CDR1 SGHTA and CDR2 FQGTGA. V lost 1 base and J lost 5; bases outside the gene matches: 9.

This chain links TRBV19 with TRBJ2-2; possibly TRBD2 for D (6 bases). The CDR3 runs 13 residues. CDR1 is LNHDA, CDR2 SQIVND, per germline (reference sequence). V lost 6 bases and J lost 9, with 14 bases in between. This chain's CDR3 is CASSKGLRRELFF. CDR3 DNA sequence: TGTGCCAGTAGCAAGGGACTGCGCCGGGAGCTGTTTTTT.

The count of this clone is one. The chain carries TRBV19 and TRBJ1-2; 8 nucleotides match TRBD1. The ends lost 3 bases at V and 8 bases at J; junction bases unmatched: 8. From germline, CDR1 is LNHDA and CDR2 SQIVND (reference sequence). CDR3 length equals 14 residues. CDR3 bases: TGTGCCAGTAGTATCCGGACAGGGATGGGGGGCTACACCTTC. Residues: CASSIRTGMGGYTF.

J is TRBJ2-1 and V is TRBV10-3, with TRBD1 matching 10 bases. CDR1 ENHRY and CDR2 SYGVKD come from the germline V gene. With 3 bases clipped from V and 4 bases from J, the junction kept 3 bases outside the gene matches. The CDR3 contains 15 residues. The CDR3 protein is CAISDGQGEYNEQFF. In DNA form, the CDR3 reads TGTGCCATCAGTGACGGACAGGGGGAGTACAATGAGCAGTTCTTC.

The rearrangement links TRBV9 to TRBJ2-7; perhaps TRBD2 as D (6 bases). The CDR3 spans 15 residues. V lost 6 bases to trimming and J lost 6 bases, with 22 bases between them. The V gene's germline CDR1 is SGDLS and CDR2 YYNGEE. The CDR3 DNA reads TGTGCCAGCAACCCTGTGGGGGACTTCTATGGCGAGCAGTACTTC. Translated, it gives CASNPVGDFYGEQYF.

This clone was counted a single time. This rearrangement joins TRBV7-3 to TRBJ1-2; D remains unclear. The CDR3 totals 15 residues. V was shortened by 1 base and J by 0 bases, with 9 bases between the two germline ends. Germline CDR1 and CDR2: SGHTA and FQGTGA. The CDR3 here is CASSLRPGTNYGYTF. In nucleotides, the CDR3 is TGTGCCAGCAGCTTAAGGCCGGGGACTAACTATGGCTACACCTTC.

The chain recombines TRBV12-5 with TRBJ2-1; 8 bases line up with TRBD1. The CDR3 consists of 17 residues. V lost 11 bases, J lost 4 bases, and 19 bases stayed unmatched. CDR1 and CDR2 from the germline V gene are LGHNT and FRNRAP. This CDR3 is CAGRDRLGKRTYNEQFF. The DNA for the CDR3 is TGTGCTGGCCGGGACAGGCTCGGTAAGCGGACATACAATGAGCAGTTCTTC. The variable domain in full, completed from reference TRBV12-5 and TRBJ2-1, reads DARVTQTPRHKVTEMGQEVTMRCQPILGHNTVFWYRQTMMQGLELLAYFRNRAPLDDSGMPKDRFSAEMPDATLATLKIQPSEPRDSAVYFCAGRDRLGKRTYNEQFFGPGTRLTVL.

This chain uses TRBV7-2 with TRBJ1-1; D is possibly TRBD1 (6 bases). This CDR3 spans 14 amino acids. Germline CDR1 SGHTA, CDR2 FQGNSA. The germline V and J ends were trimmed by 5 bases and 7 bases, with 17 bases remaining between them. This CDR3 reads CASSPRGGLGEAFF. The CDR3 DNA follows: TGTGCCAGCAGCCCCCGGGGGGGGCTTGGTGAAGCTTTCTTT.

About this clone itself: This sample includes further DNA sequences coding for the same CDR3. The chain has TRBV18 and TRBJ1-1; 8 bases line up with TRBD1. The germline V gene has CDR1 KGHSH and CDR2 LQKENI. Trimming cost V 2 bases and J 4 bases; bases outside gene matches: 3. The CDR3 spans 14 residues. The CDR3 coding sequence is TGTGCCAGCTCACCAACAGGGGGGATCACTGAAGCTTTCTTT. It yields the protein CASSPTGGITEAFF.

This clone was recorded a few times. V and J are TRBV28 and TRBJ1-2, with unresolved D. This CDR3 has 14 residues. V lost 3 bases and J 2 bases, leaving 10 bases between the germline ends. CDR1 and CDR2 (germline): MDHEN, SYDVKM. As DNA, the CDR3 is TGTGCCAGCAGTTTCTCGACTGAGAACTATGGCTACACCTTC. Translated: CASSFSTENYGYTF.

The J gene is TRBJ1-2, the V gene TRBV28; tentative D call: TRBD1 (6 bases). Germline V gene lookup returns CDR1 MDHEN and CDR2 SYDVKM. The CDR3 length is 14 residues. The V end lost 5 bases, the J end lost 2 bases, and 12 bases lay between the germline ends. The CDR3 spells CASSPWTVNYGYTF. CDR3 DNA: TGTGCCAGCAGTCCTTGGACAGTCAACTATGGCTACACCTTC.

The gene calls are TRBV5-1 and TRBJ1-6; a weak D match, TRBD1 (6 bases). The CDR3 is made up of 15 amino acids. V was pared by 3 bases and J by 5 bases, with 12 bases between. The germline V gene encodes CDR1 SGHRS and CDR2 YFSETQ. CDR3 bases: TGCGCCAGCAGCTCAGGGGTCGTCGATAATTCACCCCTCCACTTT. It codes for CASSSGVVDNSPLHF.

V and J are TRBV15 and TRBJ2-1; D is uncertain. Trimming pared 0 bases from V and 5 bases from J, leaving 8 bases between. The CDR3 extends over 14 amino acids. The germline V gene has CDR1 LNHNV and CDR2 YYDKDF (reference sequence). The CDR3 region has the DNA TGTGCCACCAGCAGAGACAGGATCAACAATGAGCAGTTCTTC. Its protein product is CATSRDRINNEQFF.

The chain recombines TRBV5-6 with TRBJ1-5; TRBD1 agrees at 8 bases. Germline V gene lookup returns CDR1 SGHDT and CDR2 YYEEEE. Unmatched junction bases numbered 7, after V lost 5 bases and J lost 6 bases. This CDR3 is 14 amino acids long. The DNA of the CDR3 is TGTGCCAGCAGTTACGGACAGGGAGGTCAGCCCCAGCATTTT. It yields the protein CASSYGQGGQPQHF.

This clone was seen just once. The V gene is TRBV6-5, the J gene TRBJ2-3; 8 bases map to TRBD1. V shed 2 bases and J 2 bases; nucleotides not matched to a gene: 3. Germline lookup yields CDR1 MNHEY and CDR2 SVGAGI. The CDR3 has 15 residues. This CDR3 reads CASSYVGQVTDTQYF. The CDR3 nucleotides are TGTGCCAGCAGTTACGTGGGACAGGTCACAGATACGCAGTATTTT.

The V gene is TRBV7-2, the J gene TRBJ2-7, with 11 bases identical to TRBD2. Germline V lookup: CDR1 SGHTA, CDR2 FQGNSA. V lost 5 bases and J lost 11; bases outside the gene matches: 14. CDR3 length: 15 amino acids. The CDR3 reads CASSATLAGVPLEYF. CDR3 in DNA: TGTGCCAGCAGCGCCACACTAGCGGGAGTACCTTTGGAGTACTTC.

V is TRBV9 and J is TRBJ2-6; weak D call: TRBD1 (8 bases). Germline CDR1 reads SGDLS; CDR2 reads YYNGEE. The ends were cut back, 5 bases at V and 0 bases at J, with 24 bases in the middle. The CDR3 has 20 amino acids. CDR3 nucleotides: TGTGCCAGCAGTGACGGAAAGCGGGACAGGCGTATCTCTGGGGCCAACGTCCTGACTTTC. This gives the protein CASSDGKRDRRISGANVLTF. The whole variable domain, remainder taken from reference TRBV9 and TRBJ2-6, is DSGVTQTPKHLITATGQRVTLRCSPRSGDLSVYWYQQSLDQGLQFLIQYYNGEERAKGNILERFSAQQFPDLHSELNLSSLELGDSALYFCASSDGKRDRRISGANVLTFGAGSRLTVL.

V usage is TRBV10-2 and J usage is TRBJ2-7; D gene ambiguous. V was trimmed by 7 bases and J by 5 bases, leaving 9 bases between them. Germline CDR1 is WSHSY and CDR2 is SAAADI. The CDR3 runs 11 residues. CDR3 nucleotides: TGCGCCAGCACCCAGTCCGACGAGCAGTACTTC. Amino acids: CASTQSDEQYF.

V is TRBV5-7 and J is TRBJ2-2, with D possibly TRBD2 on 5 matching bases. TRBV5-7 is known as an ORF, though its function is uncertain. Deletions cut 2 bases from V and 3 bases from J, with 17 bases between. The CDR3 totals 17 residues. CDR3 amino acids: CASSLSPSGEYTGELFF. The CDR3 nucleotides read TGTGCCAGCAGCTTATCCCCCAGCGGAGAGTACACCGGGGAGCTGTTTTTT.